This T cell receptor (beta chain) is drawn from a study of lymphopenia after photon versus proton radiotherapy (dated by TCRdb to between 2018 and 2021). Some background on the complete study: The immunological effects of photon versus proton radiation therapy were compared in patients with gastrointestinal tumors who developed high-grade lymphopenia. The 15 to 25 patients in the cohort had gastrointestinal tumors, were treated with either photon or proton therapy, and subsequently developed lymphopenia. The study aimed to characterize how the two radiation modalities differ in their impact on the immune system.

Receptor libraries were prepared by the immunoSEQ multiplex PCR assay. T cell repertoires were profiled by deep sequencing of rearranged TCR beta loci, alongside multiparametric flow cytometry. In TCRdb, the immuneACCESS table is reduced to in-frame sequences with V and J assigned. These tables do not hold every clone; where another copy was compared, an unresolved V gene accounts for under half, and the others remain unexplained. The sample records some 55,000 clones, more than 70% of which are singletons. The ten largest make up approximately 31% of the sample. As regards this clone: It has no known antigen specificity. Per-base qualities were not stored, and no clone one base away is much larger.

Between the V and J ends, shortened by 4 bases and 7 bases respectively, the junction contains 14 bases. From its cysteine to its phenylalanine, the CDR3 spans 13 amino acids. Left in the record is the CDR3 DNA by itself, 39 bases read in frame from the first base. CDR1 SGHDN and CDR2 FVKESK were looked up in the germline V gene. What the work shows at the level of the full study, not this receptor alone: Among patients across the cohort who died, overall survival time showed an inverse correlation with a larger post-nadir drop in TCR diversity. The authors looked at the survival association only in patients who died, and they framed better survival with proton therapy as a possibility rather than a demonstrated result. During treatment, patients who received proton therapy stayed relatively stable, whereas patients who received photon therapy lost naive T cells and TCR diversity and gained effector/memory populations. Once the lymphocyte count had reached its nadir, the repertoires of photon-treated patients showed oligoclonal expansion, particularly of CD8+ Temra cells, and this expansion drove the decline in diversity.

The material sequenced was peripheral blood, taken from a patient treated with photon-based radiotherapy. The V gene is TRBV14 and the J gene is TRBJ2-7, with no confidently assigned D gene. The TCR sequence derives from a man aged 50 to 60 with gastric cancer. The CDR3 region: CASSRRHIGEQYF. The nucleotide sequence reads as follows: TGTGCCAGCAGCCGTAGGCACATTGGGGAGCAGTACTTC.